This T cell receptor beta chain was recovered during a study of T cells in Graves' hyperthyroidism and ophthalmopathy (dated by TCRdb to 2018 to 2020). A note on the overall study: Peripheral blood was sampled at the time of initial diagnosis, prior to any treatment. To identify TCR V-J signatures that set the groups apart, the researchers used a discovery cohort of approximately 98 patients, made up of 40 to 45 with Graves' ophthalmopathy and approximately 57 with stable Graves' hyperthyroidism. An independent validation cohort of some 18 hyperthyroidism patients and more than 15 patients who later progressed to ophthalmopathy tested prospective prediction of ophthalmopathy. The 100 discovery patients were randomly split 7:3 into training and test sets. Thyroid tissue and blood T-cell repertoires from six Graves' hyperthyroidism patients were also compared in the study. After blood sampling, hyperthyroidism patients were treated with methimazole at a starting dose of 30 mg daily, and ophthalmopathy patients were treated with high-dose intravenous methylprednisolone. The paper describes TCR Vbeta CDR3 sequencing of about 140 peripheral blood samples, made up of some 40 ophthalmopathy patients, 70 to 75 hyperthyroidism patients and about 17 progressor patients. Beyond this particular receptor, the publication reports: A 13 V-J signature model separated ophthalmopathy from stable hyperthyroidism, with just over 85% sensitivity and about 81% specificity in cross-validation and 80%/75% in testing. Sample size was not statistically predetermined, and investigators were not blinded to group allocation. Most expanded thyroid clonotypes (frequency above 0.001) were also found in blood, which suggests that blood repertoires may mirror thyroid immune responses. In validation, progression to ophthalmopathy was predicted by the model with nearly 71% sensitivity and roughly 76% specificity, a median of approximately 6.5 months before onset.

This clonotype occurred many times. Its antigen remains undetermined. No base-level quality is on record; no much larger clone is a single base apart. A patient counted as having stable Graves' hyperthyroidism if no progression to ophthalmopathy occurred over 18 months of follow-up. Hyperthyroidism patients were newly diagnosed, with disease duration under 2 months, and aged 18 to 65 years. Patients with uncontrolled infections, other autoimmune diseases, pregnancy or lactation were excluded. Diagnoses relied on clinical symptoms, serum thyroxine and TRAb, thyroid ultrasound and orbital computed tomography. PBMCs were isolated from 10 ml of fresh peripheral blood by Ficoll-Paque density gradient centrifugation. Total RNA was extracted using Trizol reagent, and RNA quality was assessed on an Agilent 2100 Bioanalyzer. Amplification of TCR beta CDR3 regions was carried out from RNA transcripts. A first-round RT-PCR of the TCR CDR3 used the HTBI primer set with the Qiagen OneStep RT-PCR kit. The libraries were constructed in a second round of multiplex PCR and then size-selected and purified. Paired-end sequencing of the libraries was performed with 100 bp reads on an Illumina HiSeq2000. Processing in the source paper ran as follows. SOAPnuke was used to process the raw data, with reads discarded if the reads contained adapters or uncalled bases, had a mean Phred below 15, or lacked an exact constant-primer or identifier match. COPE v1.2.5 was used to merge the high-quality paired reads, and each unique nucleotide sequence was defined as a clonotype. Clonotypes were aligned to IMGT TRBV, TRBD and TRBJ reference segments using MiTCR v1.1. The analysis included only V-J combinations with a frequency above 0.0001, which together covered 99% to 99.2% of the repertoires. A TCS score was defined as the ratio of F50 (clonal expansion) to E x V (chaos), with BLOSUM62-based TCRdist applied between CDR3 peptides within each V-J. Welch's t-statistics and random forest reduced 500 to 550 V-J features to 13, which were used in a naive Bayes classifier (R e1071). The raw public data were reprocessed by TCRdb itself: fastp quality trimming at Q25, MiXCR clonotype calling, in-frame beta chains only. CDR3 protein sequences are deduplicated, and each keeps its most common genes and DNA. TCRdb's processing, not the authors', yielded these V and J calls. The sample table lists approximately 420,000 distinct CDR3 sequences, roughly an eighth of them with a count of one. Together, the top ten hold more than 4.5% of the sample.

From a lookup of the germline V gene (reference sequence), CDR1 and CDR2 are DFQATT and SNEGSKA. At the junction V is shortened by 5 bases and J by 5 bases; bases outside the gene matches: 12. From the cysteine through the phenylalanine, the CDR3 covers 16 amino acids. Just CDR3 DNA is preserved here, 48 bases in frame from base 1. The chain uses TRBV20-1 and TRBJ2-5, with 12 bases aligning to TRBD2. The origin of this receptor is a young woman with Graves' hyperthyroidism. The sample taken for sequencing was blood. For the CDR3, the sequence is CSALPGLAGGEETQYF. The DNA is as follows: TGCAGTGCTCTTCCCGGTCTAGCGGGAGGGGAGGAGACCCAGTACTTC.